The subject of this entry is one T cell receptor (beta chain). This sample includes further DNA sequences coding for the same CDR3. This sample stems from a study of shared clonotypes between healthy human individuals. Sequencing used immunoSEQ multiplex PCR; TCRdb keeps in-frame clones, though not all of them. The sample lists fewer than 3 million clones; approximately 90% were seen once. The CDR3 is 14 residues long. Looked up from germline, CDR1 is LGHNA and CDR2 is YSLEER. V was shortened by 0 bases and J by 9 bases, with 12 bases between the two germline ends. The chain couples TRBV4-3 to TRBJ2-1; perhaps TRBD2 as D (5 bases). Input material: naive CD4+ T cells from PBMCs. Subset noted: CD45RA+ positively selected. This receptor was obtained from a man in his late teens or twenties in good health. Some clones in this sample may be carry-over from other donors' samples. Here the CDR3 DNA reads TGCGCCAGCAGCCAAGAGGCAACAAGCGGTGAGCAGTTCTTC. Translation: CASSQEATSGEQFF.